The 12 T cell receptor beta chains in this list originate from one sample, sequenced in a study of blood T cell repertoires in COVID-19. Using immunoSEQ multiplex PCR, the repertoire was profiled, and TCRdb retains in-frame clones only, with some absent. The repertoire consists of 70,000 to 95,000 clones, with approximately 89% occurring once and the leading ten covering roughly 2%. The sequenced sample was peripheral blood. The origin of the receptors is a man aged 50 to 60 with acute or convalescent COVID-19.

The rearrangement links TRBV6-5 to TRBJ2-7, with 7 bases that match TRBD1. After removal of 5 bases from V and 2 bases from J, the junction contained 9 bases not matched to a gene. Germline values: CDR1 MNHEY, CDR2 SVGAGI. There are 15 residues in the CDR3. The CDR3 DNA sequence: TGTGCCAGCAGTCCGGGCCGGGACAGACCCTACGAGCAGTACGTC. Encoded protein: CASSPGRDRPYEQYV.

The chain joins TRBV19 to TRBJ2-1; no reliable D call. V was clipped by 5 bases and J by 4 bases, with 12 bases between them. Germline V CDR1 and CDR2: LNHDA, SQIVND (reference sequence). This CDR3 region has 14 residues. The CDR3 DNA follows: TGTGCCAGTAGTCTGAGCGATTTTTACAATGAGCAGTTCTTC. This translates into CASSLSDFYNEQFF.

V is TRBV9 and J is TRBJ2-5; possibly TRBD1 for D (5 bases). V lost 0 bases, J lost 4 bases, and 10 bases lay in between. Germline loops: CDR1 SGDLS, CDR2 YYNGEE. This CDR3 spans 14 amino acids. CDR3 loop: CASSVEGDGETQYF. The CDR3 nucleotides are TGTGCCAGCAGCGTAGAAGGGGATGGAGAGACCCAGTACTTC. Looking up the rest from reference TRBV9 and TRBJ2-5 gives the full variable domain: DSGVTQTPKHLITATGQRVTLRCSPRSGDLSVYWYQQSLDQGLQFLIQYYNGEERAKGNILERFSAQQFPDLHSELNLSSLELGDSALYFCASSVEGDGETQYFGPGTRLLVL.

Here the CDR3 DNA reads TGTGCCACCAGCAGAGGGACAGGGGAAAATGAGCAGTTCTTC. It translates to CATSRGTGENEQFF. The chain recombines TRBV15 with TRBJ2-1; 9 bases are a match to TRBD1. CDR3 size: 14 residues. J gave up 7 bases and V 1 base, and 2 bases lay outside the gene matches. Germline values: CDR1 LNHNV, CDR2 YYDKDF (reference sequence).

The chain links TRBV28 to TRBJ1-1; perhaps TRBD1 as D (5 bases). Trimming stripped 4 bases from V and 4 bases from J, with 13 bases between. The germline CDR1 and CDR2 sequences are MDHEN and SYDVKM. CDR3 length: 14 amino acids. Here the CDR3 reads CASSSGGIVTEAFF. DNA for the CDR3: TGTGCCAGCAGTTCCGGGGGTATTGTCACTGAAGCTTTCTTT. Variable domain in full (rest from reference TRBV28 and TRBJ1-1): DVKVTQSSRYLVKRTGEKVFLECVQDMDHENMFWYRQDPGLGLRLIYFSYDVKMKEKGDIPEGYSVSREKKERFSLILESASTNQTSMYLCASSSGGIVTEAFFGQGTRLTVV.

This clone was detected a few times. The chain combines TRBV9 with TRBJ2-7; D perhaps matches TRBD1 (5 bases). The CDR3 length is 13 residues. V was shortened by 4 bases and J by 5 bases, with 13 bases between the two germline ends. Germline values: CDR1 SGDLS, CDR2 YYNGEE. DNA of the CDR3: TGTGCCAGCAGCCTCACTACAGGAGACGAGCAGTACTTC. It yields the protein CASSLTTGDEQYF.

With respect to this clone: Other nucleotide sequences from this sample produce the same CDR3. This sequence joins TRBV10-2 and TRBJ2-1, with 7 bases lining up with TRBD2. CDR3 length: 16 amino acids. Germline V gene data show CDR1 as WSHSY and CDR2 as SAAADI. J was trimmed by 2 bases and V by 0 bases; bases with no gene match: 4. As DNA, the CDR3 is TGCGCCAGCAGTGAGTCGACAGCGGGACCCTACAATGAGCAGTTCTTC. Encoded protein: CASSESTAGPYNEQFF.

Here the CDR3 reads CASGPPSGPYETQYF. The CDR3 nucleotides read TGTGCCAGCGGCCCTCCTAGCGGCCCCTACGAGACCCAGTACTTC. The rearrangement uses TRBV3-1 (or the pseudogene TRBV3-2) and TRBJ2-5; 7 bases fit TRBD2. Germline V gene lookup returns CDR1 LGHDT and CDR2 YNNKEL (reference sequence). Trimming at V came to 8 bases and at J to 5 bases, leaving 14 bases not matched to a gene. The CDR3 sequence is 15 residues long.

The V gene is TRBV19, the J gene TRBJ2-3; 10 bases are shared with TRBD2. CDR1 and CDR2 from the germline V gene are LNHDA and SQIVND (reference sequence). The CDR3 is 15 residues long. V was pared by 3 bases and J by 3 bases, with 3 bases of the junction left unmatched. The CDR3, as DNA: TGTGCCAGTAGTATGGAAGCGGGAGGGACAGATACGCAGTATTTT. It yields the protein CASSMEAGGTDTQYF.

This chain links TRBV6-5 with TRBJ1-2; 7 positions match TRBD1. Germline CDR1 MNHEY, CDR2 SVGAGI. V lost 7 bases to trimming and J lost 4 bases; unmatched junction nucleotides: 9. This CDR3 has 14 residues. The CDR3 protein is CASMTGQTGYGYTF. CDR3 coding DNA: TGTGCCAGCATGACGGGACAGACAGGCTATGGCTACACCTTC.

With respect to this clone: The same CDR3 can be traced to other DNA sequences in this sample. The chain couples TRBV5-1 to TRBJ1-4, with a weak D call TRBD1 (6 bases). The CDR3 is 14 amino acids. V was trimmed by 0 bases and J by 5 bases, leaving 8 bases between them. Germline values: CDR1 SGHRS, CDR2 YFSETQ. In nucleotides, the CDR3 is TGCGCCAGCAGCTTGGGGACAGCAAATGAAAAACTGTTTTTT. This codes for CASSLGTANEKLFF.

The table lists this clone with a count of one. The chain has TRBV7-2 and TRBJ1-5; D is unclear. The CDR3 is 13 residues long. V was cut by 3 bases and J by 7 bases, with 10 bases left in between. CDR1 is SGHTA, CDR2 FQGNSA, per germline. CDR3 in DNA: TGTGCCAGCAGCTTGGGGAGGCCCCAGCCCCAGCATTTT. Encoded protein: CASSLGRPQPQHF.